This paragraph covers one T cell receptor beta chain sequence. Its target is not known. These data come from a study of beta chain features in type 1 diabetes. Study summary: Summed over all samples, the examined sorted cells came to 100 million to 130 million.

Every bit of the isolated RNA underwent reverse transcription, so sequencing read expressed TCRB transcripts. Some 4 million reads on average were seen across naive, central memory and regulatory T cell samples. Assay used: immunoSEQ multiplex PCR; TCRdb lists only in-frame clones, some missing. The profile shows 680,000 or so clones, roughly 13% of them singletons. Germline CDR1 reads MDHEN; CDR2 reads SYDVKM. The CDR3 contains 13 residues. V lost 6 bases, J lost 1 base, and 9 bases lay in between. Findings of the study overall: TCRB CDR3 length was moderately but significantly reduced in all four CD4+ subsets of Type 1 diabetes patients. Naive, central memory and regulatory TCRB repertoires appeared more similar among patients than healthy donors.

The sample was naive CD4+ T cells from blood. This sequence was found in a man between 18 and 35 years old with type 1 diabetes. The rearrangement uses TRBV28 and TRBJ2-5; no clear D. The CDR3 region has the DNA TGTGCCAGCAGCCATACAACCCAAGAGACCCAGTACTTC. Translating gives CASSHTTQETQYF. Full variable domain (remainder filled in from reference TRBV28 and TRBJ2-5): DVKVTQSSRYLVKRTGEKVFLECVQDMDHENMFWYRQDPGLGLRLIYFSYDVKMKEKGDIPEGYSVSREKKERFSLILESASTNQTSMYLCASSHTTQETQYFGPGTRLLVL.